Included here is one T cell receptor beta chain sequence, with context. These data come from a study of blood T cell repertoires in COVID-19. Generated by immunoSEQ multiplex PCR, the TCRdb table keeps only in-frame clones and is missing some. The sample contains approximately 440,000 clones, approximately 89% of which appear only once. Germline V lookup: CDR1 MNHEY, CDR2 SVGAGI. V gave up 8 bases and J gave up 6 bases, with 17 bases separating them. The CDR3 runs to 14 residues. The chain links TRBV6-5 to TRBJ1-5, with D uncertain. This sequence originates from a woman aged 45-65 years with COVID-19, enrolled during active disease. Sequencing was carried out using peripheral blood. This CDR3 reads CASGLEGGIQPQHF. CDR3 bases: TGTGCCAGCGGGCTGGAGGGCGGCATTCAGCCCCAGCATTTT.